This T cell receptor (beta chain) was profiled in a study of type 1 regulatory T cells. TCRdb fed the reads into MiXCR, producing one record per CDR3 protein. This table has about 42,000 distinct CDR3 sequences, approximately 12% appearing once. This clonotype occurred a few times. Its antigen is still unknown. CDR1 SGHRS and CDR2 YFSETQ come from the germline V gene. This CDR3 spans 13 amino acids. V was clipped by 1 base and J by 4 bases, with 5 bases between them. This chain links TRBV5-1 with TRBJ2-2; D gene uncertain. The specimen was cultured non-Tr1 T cells, either the whole culture or a sorted T cell fraction (not recorded which). This TCR came from a human donor in good health. The CDR3 DNA reads TGCGCCAGCAGCTTGTACGGCACCGGGGAGCTGTTTTTT. This encodes CASSLYGTGELFF. Looking up the rest from reference TRBV5-1 and TRBJ2-2 gives the full variable domain: KAGVTQTPRYLIKTRGQQVTLSCSPISGHRSVSWYQQTPGQGLQFLFEYFSETQRNKGNFPGRFSGRQFSNSRSEMNVSTLELGDSALYLCASSLYGTGELFFGEGSRLTVL.